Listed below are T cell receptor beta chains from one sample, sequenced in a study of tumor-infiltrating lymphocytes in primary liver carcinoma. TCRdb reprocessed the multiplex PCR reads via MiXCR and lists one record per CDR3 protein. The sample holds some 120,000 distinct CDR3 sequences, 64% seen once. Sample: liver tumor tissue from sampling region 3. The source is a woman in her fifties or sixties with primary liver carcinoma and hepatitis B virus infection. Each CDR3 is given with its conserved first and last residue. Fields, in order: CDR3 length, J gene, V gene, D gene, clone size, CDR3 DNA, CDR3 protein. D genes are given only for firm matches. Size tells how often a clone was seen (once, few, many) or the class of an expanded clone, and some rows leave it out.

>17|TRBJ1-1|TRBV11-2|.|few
TGTGCCAGCAGCTTAGACCTCCTGTCCGGGATGAACACTGAAGCTTTTTTT
CASSLDLLSGMNTEAFF
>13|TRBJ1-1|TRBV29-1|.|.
TGCAGCGATGATAGGACCCAGGGGACTGAAGCTCTCTTT
CSDDRTQGTEALF
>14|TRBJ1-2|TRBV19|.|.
TGTGCCAGTAGTGTCCCGACCGCTCCCTATGGCTACACCTTC
CASSVPTAPYGYTF
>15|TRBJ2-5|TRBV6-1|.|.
TGCGCCAGCAGGTACTGGATAGACAGTCAAGAGACCCAGTACTTC
CASRYWIDSQETQYF
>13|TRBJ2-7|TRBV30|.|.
TGTGCCTGGCGGGACGGCCCCTCCTACGAGCATTACTTC
CAWRDGPSYEHYF
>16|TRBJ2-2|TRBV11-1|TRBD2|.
TGTGCCAGCAGCGCGGGGACTATCTGGAACACCGGGGAGCTGTATTTT
CASSAGTIWNTGELYF
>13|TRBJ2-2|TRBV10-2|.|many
TGCGCCAGCAACAGCGGAAACACCGGGGAGCTGTTTTTT
CASNSGNTGELFF
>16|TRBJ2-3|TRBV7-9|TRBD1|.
TGTGCCAGCAGCCTGGGGACAGGGGATGGCACAGATACGCAGTATTTT
CASSLGTGDGTDTQYF
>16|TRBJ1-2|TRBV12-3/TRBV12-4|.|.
TGTGCCAGCAGTTTAACGGGAGAGCTGAATGCTAACGGCTACACCTTC
CASSLTGELNANGYTF
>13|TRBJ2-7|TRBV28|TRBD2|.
TGTGCCAGCTGGGAGGGCAGGAGATACGAGCAGTACTTC
CASWEGRRYEQYF
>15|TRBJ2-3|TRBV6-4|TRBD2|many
TGTGCCAGCGCTTCCCTAGCGGGAGGTACAGATACGCAGTATTTT
CASASLAGGTDTQYF
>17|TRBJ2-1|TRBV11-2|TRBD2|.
TGTGCCGGCAGCCCAGGGACCGGGAGGGGAAGGGGAAGTGAGCAGTTTTTC
CAGSPGTGRGRGSEQFF
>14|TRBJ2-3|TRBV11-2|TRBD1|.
TGTGCCAACAGCCTACGACAGGGGGCGAATATGCAGTATTTT
CANSLRQGANMQYF
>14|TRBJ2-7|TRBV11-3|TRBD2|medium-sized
TGTGCCAGCAGCCCGGGGGGGGAAGCCTACGAGCAGTACTTC
CASSPGGEAYEQYF
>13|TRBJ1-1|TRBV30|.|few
TGTGCCTGTGGGGCAGGGACGGACACTGAAGCTTTCTTT
CACGAGTDTEAFF
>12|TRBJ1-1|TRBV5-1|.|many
TGCGCCAGCAGCTTGTGGCAGGGCCAAGCTTTCTTT
CASSLWQGQAFF
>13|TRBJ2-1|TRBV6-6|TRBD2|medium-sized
TGTGCCAGCACCCACGAGGGGAGGGGTGAGCAGTTCTTC
CASTHEGRGEQFF
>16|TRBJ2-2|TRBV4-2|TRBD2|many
TGTGCCAGCAGCCCAGCGGGAGGGAGTCGCACCGGGGAGCTGTTTTTT
CASSPAGGSRTGELFF
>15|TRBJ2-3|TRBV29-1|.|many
TGCAGCGTTGCGCCTAGAGGTGGGAGCACAGATACGCAGTATTTT
CSVAPRGGSTDTQYF
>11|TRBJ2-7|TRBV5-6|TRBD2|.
TGTGCCGGCAGCTTTCGGGAGGTCCCGTACTTC
CAGSFREVPYF
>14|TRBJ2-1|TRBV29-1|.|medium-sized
TGCAGCGTTGAACCGGCAGGATCCGGCAATGAGCAGTTCTTC
CSVEPAGSGNEQFF
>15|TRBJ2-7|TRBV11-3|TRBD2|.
TGTGCCAGCAGCATGGGGGGGGGAAGCCCCTACGAGCAGTACTTC
CASSMGGGSPYEQYF
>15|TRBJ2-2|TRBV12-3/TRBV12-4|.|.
TGTGCCAGCAGGCACCGGAACAAGAACACCGGGGAGCTGTTTTTT
CASRHRNKNTGELFF
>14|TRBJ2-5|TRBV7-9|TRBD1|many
TGTGCCAGCAGTCCCGGGACAGGCCAAGAGACCCAGTACTTC
CASSPGTGQETQYF
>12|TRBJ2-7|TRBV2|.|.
TGTGCCAGCAGATCCGGGAACTACGAGCAGTACTTC
CASRSGNYEQYF
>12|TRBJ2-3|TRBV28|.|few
TGTGCCAGCAGTTCATACACAGATACGCAGTATTTT
CASSSYTDTQYF
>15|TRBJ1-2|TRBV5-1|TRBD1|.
TGCGCCAGCAGACTCGGGACAGAATTTAACTATGGCTACACCTTC
CASRLGTEFNYGYTF
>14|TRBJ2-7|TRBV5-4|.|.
TGTGCCAGCAGCCCAGACGAGAGCTCGAACGAGCAGTACTTC
CASSPDESSNEQYF
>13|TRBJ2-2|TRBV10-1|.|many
TGCGCCAGCAGTGCCCCGGACCGCGGGGAGCTGTTTTTT
CASSAPDRGELFF
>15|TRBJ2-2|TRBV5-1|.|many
TGCGCCAGCAGCCCCGAGGAAGTGAACACCGGGGAGCTGTTTTTT
CASSPEEVNTGELFF